This T cell receptor (beta chain) was identified during a study of technical replicates of blood from a few donors listed by TCRdb under 2017. Libraries were made using the immunoSEQ multiplex PCR assay. TCRdb took this table from immuneACCESS and kept in-frame rearrangements with V and J called. Such tables lack part of the clones; where checked against another copy, unresolved V genes explain under half of the gap, and the rest is unexplained. Present in this sample are about 68,000 clones, 95% to 97% of which were seen just once. The ten biggest clones cover about 0.24% of the sample. The V end loses 4 bases and the J end loses 8 bases, and a stretch of 5 bases separates them. CDR1 and CDR2, looked up from the germline V gene (reference sequence), are PRHDT and FYEKMQ. The CDR3 has 11 amino acids, counting the end cysteine and phenylalanine. Only CDR3 DNA is held: 33 bases, read in frame from base 1.

Comment on this clone: Its antigen is not yet known. Base-call qualities are not available, and no considerably larger clone is one nucleotide away.

The rearranged chain carries TRBV13 and TRBJ2-2, with the D gene too uncertain to name. The material sequenced was T cells isolated from PBMCs. This TCR was sampled from a human donor in good health. The nucleotide sequence is given as TGTGCCAGCAGCTCGGGTGGGGAGCTGTTTTTT. This codes for CASSSGGELFF.